This entry lists 15 T cell receptor beta chains sequenced from one sample in a study of CD8+ T cells in alopecia areata. RNA was extracted and reverse transcribed into cDNA as the sequencing template. Sequenced by immunoSEQ multiplex PCR; TCRdb stores in-frame clones only, minus some. In the table there are roughly 250,000 clones, 67% of which are singletons. Sample: CD4+ T cells sorted from blood, taken at week 0. All receptors come from a human donor with alopecia areata.

This clone was detected once. The chain joins TRBV29-1 to TRBJ1-1, with a tentative D call TRBD1 (6 bases). The germline gives CDR1 SQVTM, CDR2 ANQGSEA. The ends were cut back, 8 bases at V and 0 bases at J, with 16 bases in the middle. The CDR3 length is 14 residues. In DNA form, the CDR3 reads TGCAGCACTCTCGGGGGGGCAATGAACACTGAAGCTTTCTTT. This gives the protein CSTLGGAMNTEAFF.

The genes are TRBV5-4 and TRBJ2-6; 9 nucleotides agree with TRBD1. The CDR3 runs 20 residues. From germline, CDR1 is SGHNT and CDR2 YYREEE (reference sequence). The J segment lost 1 base and the V segment lost 5 bases, leaving 16 bases of the junction unmatched. Written as DNA, the CDR3 is TGTGCCAGCAGGTTTGGGCACGGGGGACAGGGAGAGTCTGGGGCCAACGTCCTGACTTTC. Translated, it gives CASRFGHGGQGESGANVLTF.

The chain links TRBV23-1 to TRBJ2-1; 14 bases are shared with TRBD2. TRBV23-1 is recorded as an ORF, its role being uncertain. The length of the CDR3 is 15 residues. V shed 6 bases and J 7 bases; nucleotides not matched to a gene: 5. This CDR3 reads CASRTSGGAGNEQFF. The CDR3 DNA sequence: TGCGCCAGCAGGACTAGCGGGGGGGCGGGAAATGAGCAGTTCTTC.

The chain has TRBV6-1 and TRBJ2-7, with no clear D. Deletions cut 4 bases from V and 4 bases from J, with 8 bases between. The CDR3 sequence is 12 residues long. The V gene's germline CDR1 is MNHNS and CDR2 SASEGT. DNA of the CDR3: TGTGCCAGCAGTGTGGCCACTTACGAGCAGTACTTC. Translation gives CASSVATYEQYF.

This chain uses TRBV5-6 with TRBJ2-3, with 10 bases identical to TRBD2. V lost 1 base to trimming and J lost 6 bases; unmatched junction nucleotides: 8. CDR3 length: 16 amino acids. CDR1 and CDR2 from the germline V gene are SGHDT and YYEEEE. The CDR3 here is CASSLTSGGAVDTQYF. The CDR3 coding sequence is TGTGCCAGCAGCTTGACCAGCGGGGGGGCCGTTGATACGCAGTATTTT.

A few counts support this clone. This chain connects TRBV30 to TRBJ2-3, with no clear D. Trimming left V 3 bases short and J 3 bases short, with 10 bases between. The CDR3 consists of 13 residues. Per germline, CDR1 GTSNPN and CDR2 SVGIG (reference sequence). The CDR3 DNA reads TGTGCCTGGAGCATCCACGCAACAGATACGCAGTATTTT. It translates to CAWSIHATDTQYF.

The gene calls are TRBV5-6 and TRBJ2-3; D perhaps matches TRBD2 (7 bases). Germline CDR1 and CDR2: SGHDT and YYEEEE. The CDR3 covers 13 residues. With 3 bases removed from V and 8 bases from J, the gap between germline ends came to 13 bases. CDR3 sequence reads: CASSSGGPGTQYF. The CDR3 bases are TGTGCCAGCAGCTCGGGGGGCCCTGGTACGCAGTATTTT.

The DNA for the CDR3 is TGTGCCTGGAGTCCCGGACCGGGTTCGGCCCTCCACTTT. Translating it yields CAWSPGPGSALHF. The rearrangement links TRBV30 to TRBJ1-6; D gene uncertain. The CDR3 covers 13 residues. Germline CDR1 and CDR2: GTSNPN and SVGIG (reference sequence). V was trimmed by 2 bases and J by 14 bases, leaving 16 bases between them.

The chain uses TRBV6-5 and TRBJ1-5; tentative D call: TRBD1 (5 bases). The V end was cut by 6 bases, the J end by 0 bases, with 9 bases between. The CDR3 consists of 14 residues. CDR1 and CDR2 (germline): MNHEY, SVGAGI. CDR3 DNA sequence: TGTGCCAGCAGACAAGACAGTAGCAATCAGCCCCAGCATTTT. Translating gives CASRQDSSNQPQHF.

The chain is built from TRBV6-5 and TRBJ1-3; possibly TRBD1 for D (6 bases). Germline assignment: CDR1 MNHEY and CDR2 SVGAGI. The CDR3 runs 15 residues. V dropped 6 bases and J dropped 0 bases, with 12 bases sitting between them. CDR3 amino acids: CASSLDSVSGNTIYF. The CDR3 nucleotides are TGTGCCAGCAGCCTGGACAGCGTCTCTGGAAACACCATATATTTT.

This chain uses TRBV30 with TRBJ1-2, with 7 nucleotides matching TRBD1. The V and J ends lost 5 bases and 8 bases, in that order; junction bases with no gene match: 8. Germline V gene data show CDR1 as GTSNPN and CDR2 as SVGIG (reference sequence). CDR3 length equals 12 residues. CDR3 in amino acids: CAWVRDRRGYTF. CDR3 DNA sequence: TGTGCCTGGGTTAGGGACAGAAGAGGCTACACCTTC.

The V call is TRBV25-1, the J call TRBJ1-6; D is possibly TRBD1 (6 bases). This CDR3 region has 15 residues. With 8 bases removed from V and 10 bases from J, the gap between germline ends came to 21 bases. Germline V gives CDR1 MGHDK, CDR2 SYGVNS. The CDR3 DNA sequence: TGTGCCAGCCACGAGACAGGACTAAGGACATCACCCCTCCACTTT. Amino acids: CASHETGLRTSPLHF. Full variable domain (outside the CDR3, taken from reference TRBV25-1 and TRBJ1-6): EADIYQTPRYLVIGTGKKITLECSQTMGHDKMYWYQQDPGMELHLIHYSYGVNSTEKGDLSSESTVSRIRTEHFPLTLESARPSHTSQYLCASHETGLRTSPLHFGNGTRLTVT.

This chain uses TRBV5-6 with TRBJ1-6, with unresolved D. The length of the CDR3 is 14 residues. The ends were cut back, 4 bases at V and 9 bases at J, with 14 bases in the middle. Per germline, CDR1 SGHDT and CDR2 YYEEEE. The CDR3 loop is CASSRNVRGSPLHF. The CDR3 bases are TGTGCCAGCAGCCGGAACGTCCGTGGTTCACCCCTCCACTTT.

V and J are TRBV4-2 and TRBJ1-2; 7 bases line up with TRBD1. V shed 0 bases and J 2 bases; nucleotides not matched to a gene: 3. The CDR3 loop spans 15 amino acids. CDR1 and CDR2 (germline): LGHNA, YNFKEQ. In DNA form, the CDR3 reads TGTGCCAGCAGCCAAGACATGGGACAGAACTATGGCTACACCTTC. This encodes CASSQDMGQNYGYTF.

The chain joins TRBV18 to TRBJ2-6; D unclear. This CDR3 is 11 amino acids long. Germline CDR1 and CDR2: KGHSH and LQKENI. V dropped 3 bases and J dropped 13 bases, with 7 bases sitting between them. This CDR3 reads CASSPAVVLTF. The CDR3 nucleotides are TGTGCCAGCTCACCTGCTGTAGTCCTGACTTTC.